This TCR beta chain was sequenced during a study of spatial heterogeneity in lung cancer. Study-level results: How many expanded intratumoral alpha and beta TCRs were present tracked the tumor mutation count, which was a count of nonsynonymous mutations.

TCRdb reprocessed the 5' RACE reads with MiXCR, giving one entry per CDR3 protein. The profile shows approximately 2,000 distinct CDR3 sequences, approximately 8.9% of them singletons. This clonotype is labeled medium-sized. As yet, its antigen is unknown. Regarding time point: sample taken at primary tumor resection. TCRs were sequenced from unsorted whole RNA of tumor, nontumor lung or PBMC. The source was lung tumor tissue, collected at surgery. This clonotype originated in a female donor with early-stage non-small cell lung cancer.

CDR3 protein: CAIKGGLADEQYF. The CDR3 coding sequence is TGTGCCATCAAAGGGGGACTAGCGGACGAGCAGTACTTC. The rearrangement joins TRBV10-3 to TRBJ2-7; 11 bases map to TRBD2. CDR1 is ENHRY and CDR2 is SYGVKD in the germline V gene. The CDR3 covers 13 residues. V lost 7 bases, J lost 5 bases, and 4 bases stayed unmatched.